This is a list of T cell receptor beta chains from one sample in a study of pediatric ulcerative colitis. Assay used: immunoSEQ multiplex PCR; TCRdb lists only in-frame clones, some missing. The sample yields fewer than 45,000 clones, less than 85% seen once. The source material was blood. These receptors originate from a girl aged 5-17 years with moderate ulcerative colitis. Both conserved end residues are part of each CDR3. A D gene is named only where the DNA matches it firmly. Size values are once, few and many counts, or a class for expanded clones, and some rows have none.

j_call | v_call | clone_size | d_call | cdr3_aa | cdr3_nt
TRBJ2-7 | TRBV6-1 | NA | TRBD2 | CASSDSGMSYEQYF | TGTGCCAGCAGTGATAGCGGGATGTCTTACGAGCAGTACTTC
TRBJ1-5 | TRBV19 | NA | NA | CASRPRTDNQPQHF | TGTGCCAGTAGACCTCGGACCGATAATCAGCCCCAGCATTTT
TRBJ2-7 | TRBV4-1 | NA | TRBD2 | CASSQEFTPGLAGLSYEQYF | TGCGCCAGCAGCCAAGAATTTACGCCGGGACTAGCGGGGCTCTCCTACGAGCAGTACTTC
TRBJ1-3 | TRBV30 | NA | NA | CAWSVGAGGNTIYF | TGTGCCTGGAGCGTCGGGGCAGGTGGAAACACCATATATTTT
TRBJ1-2 | TRBV4-1 | NA | TRBD1 | CASSQGQDRPYGYTF | TGCGCCAGCAGCCAAGGACAGGACAGGCCCTATGGCTACACCTTC
TRBJ2-2 | TRBV18 | NA | TRBD1 | CASTRDSSNPANTGELFF | TGTGCCAGCACGAGGGACAGTTCAAATCCAGCGAACACCGGGGAGCTGTTTTTT
TRBJ1-1 | TRBV6-1 | medium-sized | TRBD1 | CASSETPTGDHTEAFF | TGTGCCAGCAGTGAAACCCCCACAGGGGATCACACTGAAGCTTTCTTT
TRBJ1-1 | TRBV18 | few | NA | CASSPVGGTEAFF | TGTGCCAGCTCACCGGTGGGAGGCACTGAAGCTTTCTTT
TRBJ2-7 | TRBV10-3 | NA | TRBD1 | CAISETGGTGIYEQYF | TGTGCCATCAGTGAGACTGGGGGGACAGGGATTTACGAGCAGTACTTC
TRBJ2-7 | TRBV19 | NA | NA | CASSIFGQGYEQYF | TGTGCCAGTAGTATATTCGGCCAGGGGTACGAGCAGTACTTC